What follows describes a single TCR beta chain. Antigen unknown. This sample was taken from a study of CD8 T cells in ankylosing spondylitis. Study-level results: Among TCR beta sequences, a motif of several highly homologous variants appeared characteristic of ankylosing spondylitis blood.

Quantitative 5'-RACE with molecular barcodes produced the TCR beta libraries. TCRdb redid the calling of the 5' RACE reads with MiXCR, one entry per CDR3 protein. The sample shows a few hundred thousand distinct CDR3 sequences, approximately 17% of them seen only once. The clonotype originates from a male donor with ankylosing spondylitis. Sequencing input: blood, either unsorted or a sorted T cell fraction (not recorded which).

The CDR3 DNA sequence: TGCAGCGTTGAAGAAATTTCGGGGTACCTCGAGGGAGAGACCCAGTACTTC. This translates into CSVEEISGYLEGETQYF. The rearrangement joins TRBV29-1 to TRBJ2-5; perhaps TRBD2 as D (5 bases). The CDR3 loop spans 17 amino acids. Germline-derived CDR1 and CDR2 are SQVTM and ANQGSEA. Trimming took off 0 bases at V and 4 bases at J, with 21 bases between the two ends.